The rows below give T cell receptor beta chains drawn from one sample of a study of cytomegalovirus exposure and HLA in healthy donors. The assay was immunoSEQ multiplex PCR, and TCRdb's table has in-frame clones only and misses some. This table holds under 100,000 clones, 95% to 98% found once. The sequenced sample consisted of PBMCs. These receptors were taken from a man younger than 35 in good health and CMV-seronegative. Both conserved end residues are part of each CDR3. A D gene is named only where the DNA matches it firmly. Rows give clone size only sometimes, using once, few, many, or a class for an expanded clone.

clone_size j_call v_call d_call cdr3_length cdr3_nt cdr3_aa
. TRBJ2-5 TRBV11-2 . 16 TGTGCCAGCAGCTTAAACCTACAGGGTCCACAAGAGACCCAGTACTTC CASSLNLQGPQETQYF
. TRBJ2-5 TRBV29-1 TRBD2 16 TGCAGCGTCGAGGGACTAGCGGGAGGGCCCGGAGAGACCCAGTACTTC CSVEGLAGGPGETQYF
. TRBJ2-2 TRBV7-2 TRBD1 18 TGTGCCAGCAGCCGCTATCGGCCGGGACAGGGTCGTACCGGGGAGCTGTTTTTT CASSRYRPGQGRTGELFF
. TRBJ2-7 TRBV5-1 . 19 TGCGCCAGCAGCCTATCAATCCCTCCACCAGAGATGCGGCCCTACGAGCAGTACTTC CASSLSIPPPEMRPYEQYF
. TRBJ1-5 TRBV9 . 15 TGTGCCAGCAGCGTAGGTCCGTTAATCAATCAGCCCCAGCATTTT CASSVGPLINQPQHF
. TRBJ2-2 TRBV6-4 TRBD2 16 TGTGCCACTGTGCGATGGGCGGGAGGGCACACCGGGGAGCTGTTTTTT CATVRWAGGHTGELFF
. TRBJ2-7 TRBV2 . 12 TGTGCCAGCAAAGAGGTCCCGTACGAGCAGTACTTC CASKEVPYEQYF
. TRBJ1-2 TRBV19 TRBD1 15 TGTGCCAGTGTAATTCAGGGGGGATCTAACTATGGCTACACCTTC CASVIQGGSNYGYTF
once TRBJ1-3 TRBV7-8 . 16 TGTGCCAGCAGCTCCCATCAAGCAGGGATTGGAAACACCATATATTTT CASSSHQAGIGNTIYF
once TRBJ1-2 TRBV11-1 TRBD1 12 TGTGCCAGCAGCTTGGGACAGGGGAACTACACCTTC CASSLGQGNYTF
once TRBJ1-5 TRBV28 TRBD1 14 TGTGCCAGCAGTTTGGGACAGTACAATCAGCCCCAGCATTTT CASSLGQYNQPQHF
. TRBJ2-1 TRBV5-1 TRBD2 15 TGCGCCAGCAGCTTGAGGCTAGCGGGAGGTAATGAGCAGTTCTTC CASSLRLAGGNEQFF
few TRBJ2-1 TRBV30 TRBD1 12 TGTGCCGGGGACAGGGCCTACAATGAGCAGTTCTTC CAGDRAYNEQFF
. TRBJ2-1 TRBV6-1 . 14 TGTGCCAGCAGTAACTCCGTCTCCTACAATGAGCAGTTCTTC CASSNSVSYNEQFF
. TRBJ2-1 TRBV5-1 TRBD2 13 TGCGCCAGCAGCTTGGTTACTAGCGGGTGGCCGGTCTTC CASSLVTSGWPVF
. TRBJ2-5 TRBV11-3 . 15 TGTGCCAGCAGCTTAATGGGGAAGCGGGTGGAGACCCAGTACTTC CASSLMGKRVETQYF